The sequence of this T cell receptor beta chain was determined in a study of monozygotic twins with inflammatory bowel disease. General observations from the study: Healthy co-twins exceeded IBD patients in TCRbeta diversity as measured by inverse Simpson.

Turning to this clonotype: Its antigen is unknown.

Germline values: CDR1 GTSNPN, CDR2 SVGIG (reference sequence). The CDR3 covers 13 residues. The unique tags termed UMIs, each holding a 6-nucleotide sample barcode, were added by means of template switching. TCRdb derives one entry per CDR3 protein from the 5' RACE reads, leaving out DNA. This sample's table has around 380,000 distinct CDR3 sequences. This sequence was found in a human donor with ulcerative colitis or Crohn's disease, or a healthy co-twin of an affected twin (not recorded which). The J gene is TRBJ1-1, the V gene TRBV30. The sequencing input was blood. The CDR3 is CAWTTGGLTEAFF.